These 14 T cell receptor beta chains came from one sample sequenced in a study of chemoradiotherapy in HPV16-positive cancers. Repertoires were generated with immunoSEQ multiplex PCR, while TCRdb's copy carries only in-frame clones and drops some. The table records fewer than 20,000 clones, around three quarters of them present only once. Sequences were derived from tumor tissue, sampled from a patient who underwent chemoradiotherapy. The receptors shown here come from a human donor with HPV-associated anogenital cancer.

The chain combines TRBV5-4 with TRBJ2-3, with 8 bases matching TRBD2. Trimming at V came to 0 bases and at J to 3 bases, leaving 6 bases not matched to a gene. This CDR3 has 16 amino acids. Germline values: CDR1 SGHNT, CDR2 YYREEE (reference sequence). The CDR3 loop is CASSLAGLAGTDTQYF. The DNA for the CDR3 is TGTGCCAGCAGCTTGGCCGGGTTAGCGGGGACAGATACGCAGTATTTT.

The sample holds a few counts of this clone. J is TRBJ2-7 and V is TRBV7-4; 7 bases agree with TRBD1. CDR3 length equals 15 residues. Germline V gives CDR1 SGHVT, CDR2 SQSDAQ. V trimming: 5 bases; J trimming: 2 bases; junction bases outside the gene matches: 9. The CDR3 DNA follows: TGTGCCAGCAGCCCACCGACAGGGTCGGCCTACGAGCAGTACTTC. Translation: CASSPPTGSAYEQYF.

Regarding this clone: The limits of the CDR3 on the DNA are not certain, so only TCRdb's listed CDR3 is given. This chain links TRBV9 with TRBJ2-1; the table's D call TRBD1 went unverified against the DNA. The CDR3 length equals 12 residues, ends included. CDR1 and CDR2 (germline): SGDLS, YYNGEE. CDR3 amino acids: CASSVAMGSPFF.

The chain couples TRBV9 to TRBJ2-7; D ambiguous. Germline lookup yields CDR1 SGDLS and CDR2 YYNGEE. CDR3 length equals 14 residues. V lost 2 bases and J 2 bases, leaving 11 bases between the germline ends. For the CDR3, the DNA is TGTGCCAGCAGCGTCAAGGGCAACCCCTACGAGCAGTACTTC. Its protein product is CASSVKGNPYEQYF.

As regards this clone: At the DNA level, this CDR3 is encoded by other sequences in the same sample as well. The chain combines TRBV20-1 with TRBJ2-7; D is undetermined. With 5 bases removed from V and 3 bases from J, the gap between germline ends came to 8 bases. CDR1 and CDR2 (germline): DFQATT, SNEGSKA (reference sequence). This CDR3 region has 11 residues. The CDR3 nucleotides read TGCAGTGCTCAAGACGGCTACGAGCAGTACTTC. This sequence encodes CSAQDGYEQYF.

The V gene is TRBV29-1, the J gene TRBJ1-1; D might be TRBD1 (5 bases). The ends were cut back, 5 bases at V and 1 base at J, with 8 bases in the middle. The CDR3 extends over 12 amino acids. The germline V gene has CDR1 SQVTM and CDR2 ANQGSEA. The CDR3 is CSVRDQNTEAFF. The CDR3 DNA follows: TGCAGCGTTCGGGACCAGAACACTGAAGCTTTCTTT.

The chain recombines TRBV28 with TRBJ1-1; 7 bases line up with TRBD1. The ends lost 4 bases at V and 5 bases at J; junction bases unmatched: 10. The CDR3 length is 15 residues. Germline values: CDR1 MDHEN, CDR2 SYDVKM. CDR3 protein: CASSSSGQWGTEAFF. For the CDR3, the DNA is TGTGCCAGCAGTTCATCGGGACAGTGGGGGACTGAAGCTTTCTTT.

The V call is TRBV28, the J call TRBJ1-5; 7 nucleotides line up with TRBD1. Trimming removed 8 bases from V and 2 bases from J; junction bases left unmatched: 12. The CDR3 extends over 16 amino acids. Looked up from germline, CDR1 is MDHEN and CDR2 is SYDVKM. The CDR3 is CASRDSLRGGNQPQHF. The CDR3 DNA follows: TGTGCCAGCCGGGACAGCCTTAGGGGGGGCAATCAGCCCCAGCATTTT. The whole variable domain, filled in from reference TRBV28 and TRBJ1-5, reads DVKVTQSSRYLVKRTGEKVFLECVQDMDHENMFWYRQDPGLGLRLIYFSYDVKMKEKGDIPEGYSVSREKKERFSLILESASTNQTSMYLCASRDSLRGGNQPQHFGDGTRLSIL.

V is TRBV5-6 and J is TRBJ1-3, with unresolved D. Germline loops: CDR1 SGHDT, CDR2 YYEEEE. The ends were cut back, 0 bases at V and 5 bases at J, with 15 bases in the middle. The length of the CDR3 is 16 residues. The CDR3 is CASSLARDPYRNTIYF. The CDR3 DNA reads TGTGCCAGCAGCTTGGCCCGGGATCCCTATCGAAACACCATATATTTT.

The CDR3 is CACQREGSEQFF. CDR3 nucleotide sequence: TGTGCCTGCCAGCGGGAGGGCAGTGAGCAGTTCTTC. This chain joins TRBV30 and TRBJ2-1; TRBD2 matches at 10 bases. The CDR3 loop spans 12 amino acids. With V trimmed by 6 bases and J by 9 bases, 5 bases remained unmatched. Germline assignment: CDR1 GTSNPN and CDR2 SVGIG (reference sequence).

Here the CDR3 DNA reads TGTGCCAGCAGCTTAGTCGGGGCCAGTCAGACCCAGTACTTC. Amino acid sequence: CASSLVGASQTQYF. The chain joins TRBV7-2 to TRBJ2-5; D could derive from TRBD1 or TRBD2 (5 bases each). Trimming cost V 1 base and J 6 bases, with 12 bases left between them. This CDR3 is built from 14 residues. Germline lookup yields CDR1 SGHTA and CDR2 FQGNSA.

The chain combines TRBV10-3 with TRBJ1-3; no clear D. The CDR3 is 15 residues long. CDR1 ENHRY and CDR2 SYGVKD come from the germline V gene. V lost 3 bases to trimming and J lost 4 bases, with 13 bases between them. This chain's CDR3 is CAISDSSVVGNTIYF. CDR3 nucleotides: TGTGCCATCAGTGACTCCTCTGTGGTCGGAAACACCATATATTTT.

This clone counts as medium-sized. The V call is TRBV29-1, the J call TRBJ1-4; D gene ambiguous. V lost 4 bases and J 8 bases, leaving 14 bases between the germline ends. The germline V gene has CDR1 SQVTM and CDR2 ANQGSEA. The CDR3 is made up of 13 amino acids. The CDR3 protein is CSVVLDGGEKLFF. DNA of the CDR3: TGCAGCGTTGTATTGGACGGTGGCGAAAAACTGTTTTTT.

The chain links TRBV6-5 to TRBJ2-2, with 7 bases identical to TRBD1. The trim removed 2 bases at V and 7 bases at J, leaving 4 bases unmatched. Germline CDR1 reads MNHEY; CDR2 reads SVGAGI. This CDR3 is built from 14 residues. CDR3 amino acids: CASSYQGVFGELFF. Written as DNA, the CDR3 is TGTGCCAGCAGTTACCAGGGGGTGTTCGGGGAGCTGTTTTTT.